This is a list of T cell receptor beta chains from one sample in a study of blood T cell repertoires in COVID-19. The repertoire was sequenced with immunoSEQ multiplex PCR; TCRdb's copy has only in-frame clones and lacks some. The table shows about 200,000 clones, with roughly 88% occurring only once. The specimen was peripheral blood. The receptors shown here come from a woman aged 40 to 50 who had recovered from COVID-19. Each CDR3 is given with its conserved first and last residue. A D gene is named only where the DNA matches it firmly. Clone size appears in some rows only: once, few, many, or a class for an expanded clone.

abundance: NA
v_gene: TRBV7-2
d_gene: TRBD1
j_gene: TRBJ1-1
CDR3aa: CASSLQGAVNTEAFF
CDR3nt: TGTGCCAGCAGCCTACAGGGGGCCGTGAACACTGAAGCTTTCTTT

abundance: NA
v_gene: TRBV5-6
d_gene: TRBD1
j_gene: TRBJ1-5
CDR3aa: CASSLDRGLGQPQHF
CDR3nt: TGTGCCAGCAGCTTGGACAGGGGGCTTGGTCAGCCCCAGCATTTT

abundance: NA
v_gene: TRBV5-6
d_gene: TRBD2
j_gene: TRBJ2-7
CDR3aa: CASSLVRTSGSYEQYF
CDR3nt: TGTGCCAGCAGCTTGGTTAGGACTAGCGGTTCCTACGAGCAGTACTTC

abundance: NA
v_gene: TRBV5-1
d_gene: NA
j_gene: TRBJ2-2
CDR3aa: CASTRGAQAPTGELFF
CDR3nt: TGCGCCAGTACTCGGGGGGCCCAGGCGCCCACCGGGGAGCTGTTTTTT

abundance: NA
v_gene: TRBV19
d_gene: NA
j_gene: TRBJ2-4
CDR3aa: CASSVQGGKNIQYF
CDR3nt: TGTGCCAGTAGTGTCCAGGGGGGCAAAAACATTCAGTACTTC

abundance: NA
v_gene: TRBV29-1
d_gene: TRBD2
j_gene: TRBJ2-2
CDR3aa: CSVKTSGDNTGELFF
CDR3nt: TGCAGCGTCAAGACTAGCGGGGACAACACCGGGGAGCTGTTTTTT

abundance: NA
v_gene: TRBV12-3/TRBV12-4
d_gene: TRBD1
j_gene: TRBJ1-2
CDR3aa: CASSPGQGVSF
CDR3nt: TGTGCCAGCAGCCCGGGACAGGGGGTAAGCTTC

abundance: NA
v_gene: TRBV29-1
d_gene: TRBD1
j_gene: TRBJ2-7
CDR3aa: CSVGPGTGTYEQYF
CDR3nt: TGCAGCGTGGGCCCCGGGACAGGCACCTACGAGCAGTACTTC

abundance: NA
v_gene: TRBV7-2
d_gene: NA
j_gene: TRBJ1-1
CDR3aa: CASSLPAGGNTEAFF
CDR3nt: TGTGCCAGCAGCTTACCCGCCGGGGGTAACACTGAAGCTTTCTTT

abundance: NA
v_gene: TRBV27
d_gene: TRBD2
j_gene: TRBJ2-7
CDR3aa: CASSLWGGAYEQYF
CDR3nt: TGTGCCAGCAGTTTATGGGGGGGGGCCTACGAGCAGTACTTC

abundance: NA
v_gene: TRBV7-2
d_gene: TRBD1
j_gene: TRBJ1-2
CDR3aa: CASSSPTGNYGYTF
CDR3nt: TGTGCCAGCAGCTCCCCGACAGGGAACTATGGCTACACCTTC

abundance: NA
v_gene: TRBV5-8
d_gene: NA
j_gene: TRBJ2-7
CDR3aa: CASSSGLPYEQYF
CDR3nt: TGTGCCAGCAGCTCGGGACTCCCCTACGAGCAGTACTTC

abundance: few
v_gene: TRBV30
d_gene: NA
j_gene: TRBJ1-5
CDR3aa: CAWGSRGLFDQPQHF
CDR3nt: TGTGCCTGGGGGAGTCGGGGTCTTTTCGATCAGCCCCAGCATTTT

abundance: NA
v_gene: TRBV10-3
d_gene: NA
j_gene: TRBJ1-5
CDR3aa: CAISTGIDLQAQHF
CDR3nt: TGTGCCATCAGCACAGGGATAGACTTACAGGCCCAGCATTTT

abundance: NA
v_gene: TRBV21-1
d_gene: NA
j_gene: TRBJ1-1
CDR3aa: CANPQNVELDSDLNTEAFF
CDR3nt: TGTGCCAACCCTCAAAATGTAGAGTTGGACAGTGACTTGAACACTGAAGCTTTCTTT

abundance: NA
v_gene: TRBV10-1
d_gene: TRBD2
j_gene: TRBJ2-1
CDR3aa: CASRVGREGAYNEQFF
CDR3nt: TGCGCCAGCAGGGTAGGGCGGGAGGGGGCGTACAATGAGCAGTTCTTC

abundance: NA
v_gene: TRBV9
d_gene: NA
j_gene: TRBJ1-1
CDR3aa: CASSPQEGKTWKNTEAFF
CDR3nt: TGTGCCAGCAGCCCTCAAGAGGGAAAGACGTGGAAGAACACTGAAGCTTTCTTT

abundance: NA
v_gene: TRBV11-2
d_gene: TRBD1
j_gene: TRBJ1-1
CDR3aa: CASSSHGQAPNTEAFF
CDR3nt: TGTGCCAGCAGCTCGCATGGACAGGCCCCGAACACTGAAGCTTTCTTT

abundance: NA
v_gene: TRBV2
d_gene: NA
j_gene: TRBJ2-5
CDR3aa: CASRRGTQETQYF
CDR3nt: TGTGCCAGCAGGAGGGGGACCCAAGAGACCCAGTACTTC

abundance: NA
v_gene: TRBV19
d_gene: TRBD1
j_gene: TRBJ1-4
CDR3aa: CASGTGVEEKLFF
CDR3nt: TGTGCCAGTGGAACAGGGGTAGAGGAAAAACTGTTTTTT

abundance: NA
v_gene: TRBV7-2
d_gene: TRBD2
j_gene: TRBJ2-3
CDR3aa: CASSPRTSGTDTQYF
CDR3nt: TGTGCCAGCAGCCCTAGGACTAGCGGCACAGATACGCAGTATTTT

abundance: NA
v_gene: TRBV25-1
d_gene: TRBD1
j_gene: TRBJ2-2
CDR3aa: CASSRDSRSNTGELFF
CDR3nt: TGTGCCAGCTCAAGGGACAGTCGATCGAACACCGGGGAGCTGTTTTTT

abundance: NA
v_gene: TRBV5-1
d_gene: TRBD1
j_gene: TRBJ1-6
CDR3aa: CASRPDRGNSPLHF
CDR3nt: TGCGCCAGCAGACCGGACAGGGGTAATTCACCCCTCCACTTT

abundance: few
v_gene: TRBV15
d_gene: NA
j_gene: TRBJ1-4
CDR3aa: CATSRDRAGEGLNEKLFF
CDR3nt: TGTGCCACCAGCAGAGATCGGGCAGGGGAAGGTTTAAATGAAAAACTGTTTTTT

abundance: once
v_gene: TRBV6-2/TRBV6-3
d_gene: NA
j_gene: TRBJ2-2
CDR3aa: CASSSGIPNTGELFF
CDR3nt: TGTGCCAGCAGCTCCGGGATCCCGAACACCGGGGAGCTGTTTTTT

abundance: NA
v_gene: TRBV7-2
d_gene: NA
j_gene: TRBJ1-5
CDR3aa: CASSSYNQPQHF
CDR3nt: TGTGCCAGCAGCTCCTACAATCAGCCCCAGCATTTT

abundance: NA
v_gene: TRBV18
d_gene: NA
j_gene: TRBJ1-1
CDR3aa: CASSPPGPNTEAFF
CDR3nt: TGTGCCAGCTCACCACCGGGGCCGAACACTGAAGCTTTCTTT

abundance: NA
v_gene: TRBV4-2
d_gene: TRBD2
j_gene: TRBJ2-2
CDR3aa: CASSYFLAGQDGELFF
CDR3nt: TGTGCCAGCAGCTACTTCCTAGCGGGCCAGGATGGGGAGCTGTTTTTT

abundance: NA
v_gene: TRBV6-2/TRBV6-3
d_gene: NA
j_gene: TRBJ1-1
CDR3aa: CASSYSTGSMNTEAFF
CDR3nt: TGTGCCAGCAGTTACTCGACGGGGTCGATGAACACTGAAGCTTTCTTT

abundance: NA
v_gene: TRBV28
d_gene: TRBD2
j_gene: TRBJ2-1
CDR3aa: CASSSGTSVYNEQFF
CDR3nt: TGTGCCAGCAGTTCCGGGACTAGCGTCTACAATGAGCAGTTCTTC

abundance: NA
v_gene: TRBV7-9
d_gene: TRBD1
j_gene: TRBJ2-7
CDR3aa: CASSLRQGPQYF
CDR3nt: TGTGCCAGCAGCTTAAGACAGGGCCCGCAGTACTTC

abundance: NA
v_gene: TRBV5-1
d_gene: TRBD1
j_gene: TRBJ1-3
CDR3aa: CASSLGDSSGNTIYF
CDR3nt: TGCGCCAGCAGCTTGGGGGACAGCTCTGGAAACACCATATATTTT